This T cell receptor beta chain was documented in a study of OX40 agonist ivuxolimab in advanced cancers. Overall study results and limits: In general, CD8+ T cells held more expanded clones than CD4+ did, on average.

As regards this clone: Its target is unknown.

Clones were read by immunoSEQ multiplex PCR, and TCRdb kept only the in-frame ones, dropping some. The sample has about 58,000 clones, around 86% seen once; the top ten hold approximately 3.5%. V lost 2 bases and J lost 2, with 7 bases in between. CDR1 and CDR2 (germline): PRHDT, FYEKMQ (reference sequence). This CDR3 is built from 15 residues. The rearrangement links TRBV13 to TRBJ1-6, with D maybe TRBD1 (5 bases). Sequencing used CD4+ or CD8+ T cells sorted from blood, obtained in a trial of the OX40 agonist ivuxolimab. This TCR was sampled from an adult with an advanced solid tumor such as melanoma, head and neck, liver or kidney cancer. The CDR3 nucleotides read TGTGCCAGCAGCTTAAAGGACACCTATAATTCACCCCTCCACTTT. Translating it yields CASSLKDTYNSPLHF.